What follows are 23 T cell receptor beta chains derived from one specimen sequenced in a study of T cell changes during pregnancy in multiple sclerosis. Only in-frame clones appear in the TCRdb table, and some are missing; sequencing was by immunoSEQ multiplex PCR. Of tens of thousands of clones detected, 88% appear once; the ten largest clones hold around 0.79%. The sequenced sample was CD4+ T cells from peripheral blood mononuclear cells, obtained in the first trimester of pregnancy. Receptor source: a female donor in good health, enrolled as a control in a pregnancy study.

The J gene is TRBJ1-1, the V gene TRBV5-4; 10 nucleotides line up with TRBD1. The length of the CDR3 is 15 residues. CDR1 is SGHNT, CDR2 YYREEE, per germline (reference sequence). V lost 4 bases, J lost 4 bases, and 7 bases stayed unmatched. The CDR3: CASSLGQGVITEAFF. In DNA form, the CDR3 reads TGTGCCAGCAGCCTCGGACAGGGGGTCATCACTGAAGCTTTCTTT.

The rearrangement joins TRBV11-2 to TRBJ1-1, with 8 nucleotides matching TRBD1. The CDR3 has 16 amino acids. Germline loops: CDR1 SGHAT, CDR2 FQNNGV. The V gene end was trimmed by 8 bases and the J gene end by 5 bases; junction bases not matched to a gene: 16. The CDR3 reads CASRRGRGGIRTEAFF. The DNA of the CDR3 is TGTGCCAGCCGCAGGGGGCGCGGAGGGATTCGAACTGAAGCTTTCTTT. The entire variable domain, with the rest obtained from reference TRBV11-2 and TRBJ1-1, is as follows: EAGVAQSPRYKIIEKRQSVAFWCNPISGHATLYWYQQILGQGPKLLIQFQNNGVVDDSQLPKDRFSAERLKGVDSTLKIQPAKLEDSAVYLCASRRGRGGIRTEAFFGQGTRLTVV.

The sample holds one count of this clone. The chain couples TRBV10-1 to TRBJ1-1; the match to TRBD1 covers 11 bases. CDR1 is WNHNN and CDR2 is SYGVQD in the germline V gene (reference sequence). The CDR3 totals 15 residues. V dropped 6 bases and J dropped 6; count of bases not matched to a gene: 9. In DNA form, the CDR3 reads TGCGCCAGCAGCGACTGGACAGGGGGCAGCGCTGAAGCTTTCTTT. Encoded protein: CASSDWTGGSAEAFF.

The rearrangement uses TRBV11-3 and TRBJ2-3; 14 nucleotides align to TRBD2. The CDR3 runs to 18 residues. J gave up 7 bases and V 4 bases, and 13 bases lay outside the gene matches. Germline CDR1 reads SGHNT; CDR2 reads YENEEA. CDR3 amino acids: CASSSPTSGRDKKHTQYF. CDR3 bases: TGTGCCAGCAGCTCGCCGACTAGCGGGAGGGACAAGAAGCATACGCAGTATTTT.

CDR3 bases: TGTGCCAGCAGCTTAGCGAGCAGGGGAGAGACCCAGTACTTC. Its protein is CASSLASRGETQYF. The chain recombines TRBV7-9 with TRBJ2-5, with D possibly TRBD1 on 6 matching bases. With 0 bases removed from V and 4 bases from J, the gap between germline ends came to 9 bases. Germline-derived CDR1 and CDR2 are SEHNR and FQNEAQ (reference sequence). This CDR3 spans 14 amino acids.

The genes are TRBV5-4 and TRBJ1-3; 9 bases are shared with TRBD1. The CDR3 is 16 amino acids. In germline, CDR1 is SGHNT, CDR2 YYREEE (reference sequence). Losses at the gene ends were 1 base for V and 0 bases for J; bases not matched to a gene: 2. The CDR3 is CASSLKGQGSGNTIYF. Here the CDR3 DNA reads TGTGCCAGCAGCTTGAAGGGACAGGGCTCTGGAAACACCATATATTTT.

The V and J genes are TRBV19 and TRBJ1-2; D perhaps matches TRBD1 (5 bases). Germline CDR1 and CDR2: LNHDA and SQIVND (reference sequence). The V gene lost 1 base and the J gene lost 3 bases, with 9 bases spanning the gap. CDR3 length equals 14 residues. CDR3 bases: TGTGCCAGTAGTATAGGTCAGGGTTACTATGGCTACACCTTC. The encoded protein is CASSIGQGYYGYTF.

The rearrangement uses TRBV19 and TRBJ2-7; TRBD1 aligns across 9 bases. The CDR3 is 15 amino acids. Germline trimming cut 5 bases from V and 3 bases from J; bases unmatched to any gene: 8. CDR1 is LNHDA, CDR2 SQIVND, per germline (reference sequence). CDR3 amino acids: CASSDGTGNDYEQYF. The DNA for the CDR3 is TGTGCCAGTAGTGACGGGACAGGGAATGACTACGAGCAGTACTTC. Full variable domain (rest looked up from reference TRBV19 and TRBJ2-7): DGGITQSPKYLFRKEGQNVTLSCEQNLNHDAMYWYRQDPGQGLRLIYYSQIVNDFQKGDIAEGYSVSREKKESFPLTVTSAQKNPTAFYLCASSDGTGNDYEQYFGPGTRLTVT.

The chain is built from TRBV6-5 and TRBJ1-1, with a weak D call TRBD1 (5 bases). Trimming removed 6 bases at V and 4 bases at J, with 15 bases between. The germline V gene encodes CDR1 MNHEY and CDR2 SVGAGI. This CDR3 spans 14 amino acids. The chain's CDR3 is CASSLRGKSTEAFF. CDR3 sequence (DNA): TGTGCCAGCAGCCTACGGGGGAAAAGCACTGAAGCTTTCTTT.

This clone was recorded only once. The chain uses TRBV5-4 and TRBJ2-1, with a possible D match to TRBD2 (6 bases). Germline-derived CDR1 and CDR2 are SGHNT and YYREEE (reference sequence). Trimming took off 6 bases at V and 5 bases at J, with 12 bases between the two ends. This CDR3 is built from 13 residues. The CDR3 loop reads CASNLGGHNEQFF. In nucleotides, the CDR3 is TGTGCCAGCAATCTGGGGGGTCACAATGAGCAGTTCTTC.

This chain connects TRBV9 to TRBJ2-7, with unresolved D. The CDR3 runs to 12 residues. Germline V lookup: CDR1 SGDLS, CDR2 YYNGEE. V shed 0 bases and J shed 5 bases, with 6 bases lying between them. CDR3: CASSVAFHEQYF. CDR3 DNA sequence: TGTGCCAGCAGCGTAGCTTTCCACGAGCAGTACTTC.

This chain joins TRBV5-4 and TRBJ2-3; TRBD2 agrees at 8 bases. After removal of 9 bases from V and 8 bases from J, the junction contained 17 bases not matched to a gene. The CDR3 is 15 residues long. Per the germline V gene, CDR1 is SGHNT and CDR2 is YYREEE (reference sequence). DNA for the CDR3: TGTGCCATCCGACCGACTAGCGCCCGGGCGGGTACGCAGTATTTT. This translates into CAIRPTSARAGTQYF.

This clone was seen only once. The V call is TRBV29-1, the J call TRBJ2-4; 8 nucleotides align to TRBD1. Germline assignment: CDR1 SQVTM and CDR2 ANQGSEA. The V segment lost 3 bases and the J segment 3 bases; nucleotides outside the gene matches: 19. This CDR3 contains 19 residues. CDR3: CSVDGAGGAGIVVKNIQYF. In nucleotides, the CDR3 is TGCAGCGTTGATGGGGCAGGGGGCGCTGGAATTGTCGTCAAAAACATTCAGTACTTC. The entire variable domain, with the rest obtained from reference TRBV29-1 and TRBJ2-4, is as follows: SAVISQKPSRDICQRGTSLTIQCQVDSQVTMMFWYRQQPGQSLTLIATANQGSEATYESGFVIDKFPISRPNLTFSTLTVSNMSPEDSSIYLCSVDGAGGAGIVVKNIQYFGAGTRLSVL.

The rearrangement links TRBV28 to TRBJ1-2, with no clear D. CDR1 MDHEN and CDR2 SYDVKM come from the germline V gene. This CDR3 contains 11 residues. V was pared by 3 bases and J by 9 bases, with 8 bases between. The CDR3 DNA is TGTGCCAGCAGTTTGGTCAGAAGCTACACCTTC. Translating gives CASSLVRSYTF.

This sequence joins TRBV5-1 and TRBJ2-2, with D uncertain. CDR1 is SGHRS and CDR2 is YFSETQ in the germline V gene. Deletions cut 3 bases from V and 7 bases from J, with 10 bases between. This CDR3 is built from 13 residues. The CDR3 nucleotides are TGCGCCAGCAGCTACCCACTCGGCGGGGAGCTGTTTTTT. This sequence encodes CASSYPLGGELFF.

This rearrangement joins TRBV7-3 to TRBJ2-1, with TRBD1 as a possible D gene (6 bases). Germline lookup yields CDR1 SGHTA and CDR2 FQGTGA. The V and J ends lost 6 bases and 5 bases respectively, with 14 bases between them. The CDR3 is 14 residues long. CDR3 in amino acids: CASSTTGANNEQFF. In DNA, the CDR3 is TGTGCCAGCAGTACGACAGGCGCTAACAATGAGCAGTTCTTC.

CDR3 nucleotide sequence: TGTGCCACCAGCAGAGCGGGACTAGTGATACAAGAGACCCAGTACTTC. It encodes CATSRAGLVIQETQYF. The V gene is TRBV15, the J gene TRBJ2-5, with TRBD2 matching over 8 bases. Trimming at V came to 1 base and at J to 2 bases, leaving 6 bases not matched to a gene. The CDR3 consists of 16 residues. Per germline, CDR1 LNHNV and CDR2 YYDKDF (reference sequence).

The J gene is TRBJ1-1, the V gene TRBV28; tentative D call: TRBD1 (5 bases). The CDR3 length is 12 residues. Germline values: CDR1 MDHEN, CDR2 SYDVKM. Trimming shortened V by 6 bases and J by 9 bases, and 14 bases separated the two germline ends. The CDR3 DNA reads as TGTGCCAGCAGGGGACTCGGGGCGAAAGCTTTCTTT. Its translation is CASRGLGAKAFF.

The genes are TRBV19 and TRBJ1-2; the D is unclear. V dropped 7 bases and J dropped 8 bases, with 14 bases sitting between them. Germline V lookup: CDR1 LNHDA, CDR2 SQIVND (reference sequence). This CDR3 comprises 12 residues. The CDR3 DNA reads as TGTGCCAGTATAGGCGGCCCTTGGGGCTACACCTTC. It encodes CASIGGPWGYTF.

In this sample, this clone turned up once. The CDR3 DNA sequence: TGTGCCAGCTCACTGATAGCGGGGAGAAACTACAATGAGCAGTTCTTC. Protein: CASSLIAGRNYNEQFF. This chain connects TRBV18 to TRBJ2-1; 8 positions match TRBD2. This CDR3 is 16 amino acids long. Germline V lookup: CDR1 KGHSH, CDR2 LQKENI. V gave up 4 bases and J gave up 3 bases; unmatched junction bases: 8.

The chain couples TRBV4-2 to TRBJ2-3; D may be TRBD2 (6 bases). The CDR3 is 17 residues long. The ends were cut back, 2 bases at V and 2 bases at J, with 17 bases in the middle. The V gene's germline CDR1 is LGHNA and CDR2 YNFKEQ. The DNA of the CDR3 is TGTGCCAGCAGCCAAAGCGGGTTGGTAGCGGCCACAGATACGCAGTATTTT. Translating it yields CASSQSGLVAATDTQYF.

This chain uses TRBV5-1 with TRBJ2-4, with D unresolved. V was pared by 4 bases and J by 3 bases, with 23 bases between. This CDR3 has 18 residues. CDR1 SGHRS and CDR2 YFSETQ come from the germline V gene. The CDR3, as DNA: TGCGCCAGCAGCGCCGAACACCGTCCCCACCTCAACAAAAACATTCAGTACTTC. Protein product: CASSAEHRPHLNKNIQYF.

This chain connects TRBV2 to TRBJ1-5; D remains unclear. Trimming removed 8 bases from V and 0 bases from J, with 11 bases in between. Germline loops: CDR1 SNHLY, CDR2 FYNNEI. This CDR3 contains 14 residues. The CDR3 loop reads CASCAQYSNQPQHF. CDR3 coding DNA: TGTGCCAGCTGTGCACAGTATAGCAATCAGCCCCAGCATTTT. The full variable domain, completed using reference TRBV2 and TRBJ1-5, is EPEVTQTPSHQVTQMGQEVILRCVPISNHLYFYWYRQILGQKVEFLVSFYNNEISEKSEIFDDQFSVERPDGSNFTLKIRSTKLEDSAMYFCASCAQYSNQPQHFGDGTRLSIL.